The present T cell receptor (beta chain) was sequenced within a study of circulating CD8 cells and anti-PD-1 response in melanoma. This CDR3 comprises 14 residues. Trimming left V 5 bases short and J 6 bases short, with 16 bases between. CDR1 and CDR2 (germline): SGHNT, YYREEE (reference sequence). The QIAseq Immune Repertoire TCR panel built the libraries from approximately 16 ng of total RNA. TCRdb ran MiXCR on the reads and lists one entry per CDR3 protein. The sample shows over a thousand distinct CDR3 sequences, roughly 6.7% of them seen only once. In its sample, this clonotype is large. The antigen remains undetermined. Study-wide findings and caveats: Peptide assays on expanded sorted subsets replaced tumor-based reactivity testing.

From live CD3+CD8+TCRalphabeta+ cells, four PD-1 and/or TIGIT subsets were sorted. This chain joins TRBV5-4 and TRBJ2-3; D gene ambiguous. The TCR sequence derives from a human donor with melanoma. The source was CD8+ T cells from PBMCs, collected at baseline or after one month of anti-PD-1 therapy (not recorded which). In DNA form, the CDR3 reads TGTGCCAGCAGTCTCGAGGATGGGTCTGATACGCAGTATTTT. This translates into CASSLEDGSDTQYF.